Detailed here is one TCR beta chain. Its target is unknown. The data were obtained in a study of lymphopenia after photon versus proton radiotherapy. The CDR3 totals 13 residues. Libraries were prepared by immunoSEQ multiplex PCR; TCRdb keeps only in-frame clonotypes and omits some of them. The sample yields about 160,000 clones, about 85% seen once. Points from the study as a whole: Larger post-nadir TCR diversity loss correlated inversely with survival in deceased patients. Authors raise, but do not show, better survival with proton therapy. Post-nadir diversity loss with photons came from oligoclonal expansion, particularly CD8+ Temra cells. Photon-treated patients lost naive T cells and TCR diversity; proton-treated stayed stable.

The receptor comes from a man aged 50-59 years with gastric cancer. The V and J genes are TRBV21-1 and TRBJ2-7; the table's D call, TRBD1, was not checked against the DNA. TRBV21-1 represents a pseudogene. The source material was peripheral blood, sampled from a patient treated with photon-based radiotherapy. The CDR3 is CASGPGQGYEQYF. The CDR3 DNA reads TGTGCCAGCGGACCGGGACAGGGCTACGAGCAGTACTTC.